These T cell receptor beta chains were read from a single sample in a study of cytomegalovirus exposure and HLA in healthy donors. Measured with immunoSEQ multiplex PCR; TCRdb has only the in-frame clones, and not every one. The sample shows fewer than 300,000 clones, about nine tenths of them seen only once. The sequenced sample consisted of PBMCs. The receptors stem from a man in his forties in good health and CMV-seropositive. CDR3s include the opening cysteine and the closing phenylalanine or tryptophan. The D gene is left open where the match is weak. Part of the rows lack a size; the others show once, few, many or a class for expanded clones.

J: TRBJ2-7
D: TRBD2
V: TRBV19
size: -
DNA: TGTGCCAGTAGTCCACGCCAAGGGAGGGGCCCCTCCTACGAGCAGTACTTC
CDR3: CASSPRQGRGPSYEQYF

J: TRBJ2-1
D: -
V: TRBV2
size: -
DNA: TGTGCCAGCAGGGCCATCCTAGGCAGTGAGCAGTTCTTC
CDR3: CASRAILGSEQFF

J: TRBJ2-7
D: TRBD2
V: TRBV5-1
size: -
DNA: TGCGCCAGCAGCTCCGGACTAGCGGGATGGGGCGAGCAGTACTTC
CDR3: CASSSGLAGWGEQYF

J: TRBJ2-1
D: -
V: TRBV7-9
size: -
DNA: TGTGCCAGCACCAAAGCTAGCGAGTCCAATGAGCAGTTCTTC
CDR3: CASTKASESNEQFF

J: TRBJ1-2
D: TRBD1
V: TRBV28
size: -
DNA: TGTGCCAGCAGTTCACAGGGGGACTATGGCTACACCTTC
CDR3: CASSSQGDYGYTF

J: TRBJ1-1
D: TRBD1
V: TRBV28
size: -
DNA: TGTGCCAGCAGTCCAGGGACAGGGCACGCTTTCTTT
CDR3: CASSPGTGHAFF

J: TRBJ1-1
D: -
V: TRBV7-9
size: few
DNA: TGTGCCAGCAGCTTAGTGTTAGGGGGCACTGAAGCTTTCTTT
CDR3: CASSLVLGGTEAFF

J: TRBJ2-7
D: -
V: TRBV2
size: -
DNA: TGTGCCAGTGACAGCTCAGGCTCGCGAACCTACGAGCAGTACTTC
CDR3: CASDSSGSRTYEQYF

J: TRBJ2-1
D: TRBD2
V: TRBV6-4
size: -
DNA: TGTGCCAGCAGTACTAGCGGGGGCTACAATGAGCAGTTCTTC
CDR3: CASSTSGGYNEQFF

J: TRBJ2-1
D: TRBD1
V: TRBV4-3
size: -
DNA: TGCGCCAGCAGCCAAGATCTAATGGGAACAGGGGGGAATGAGCAGTTCTTC
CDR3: CASSQDLMGTGGNEQFF

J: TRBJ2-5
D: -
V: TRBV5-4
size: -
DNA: TGTGCCAGCAGCTTGTTTTCAAGGGGGACACCCACGGGGGAGACCCAGTACTTC
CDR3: CASSLFSRGTPTGETQYF

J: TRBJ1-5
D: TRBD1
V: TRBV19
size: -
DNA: TGTGCCAGTACCGCTACCGACAGGGAAAGGGATCAGCCCCAGCATTTT
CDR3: CASTATDRERDQPQHF

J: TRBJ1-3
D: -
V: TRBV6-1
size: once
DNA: TGTGCCAGCAGTGATACAGGGTTCTCTGGAAACACCATATATTTT
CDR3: CASSDTGFSGNTIYF

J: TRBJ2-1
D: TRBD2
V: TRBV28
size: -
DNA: TGTGCCAGCAGTCCACATAGGACTAGCGGGAACTACAATGAGCAGTTCTTC
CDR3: CASSPHRTSGNYNEQFF

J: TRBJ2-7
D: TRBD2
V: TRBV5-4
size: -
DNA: TGTGCCAGCAGCCCCGGGACTAGCGGGAGTCATGAGCAGTACTTC
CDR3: CASSPGTSGSHEQYF

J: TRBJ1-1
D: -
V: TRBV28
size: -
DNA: TGTGCCAGCAGTTTTTCAGGGTCCGGACCTGAAGCTTTCTTT
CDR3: CASSFSGSGPEAFF

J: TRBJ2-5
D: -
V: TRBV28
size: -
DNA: TGTGCCAGCAGTTTTACAGGGATCCAAGAGACCCAGTACTTC
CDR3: CASSFTGIQETQYF

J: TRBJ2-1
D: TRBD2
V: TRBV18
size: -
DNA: TGTGCCAGCTCACCCTCTCCAATTAGCGGGGCTGATACTTACGATGAGCAGTTCTTC
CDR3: CASSPSPISGADTYDEQFF

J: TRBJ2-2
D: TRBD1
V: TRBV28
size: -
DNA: TGTGCCACTCAGGGGGCCAACACCGGGGAGCTGTTTTTT
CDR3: CATQGANTGELFF

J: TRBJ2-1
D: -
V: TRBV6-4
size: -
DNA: TGTGCCAGCAGTGAGTCCAGCTACAATGAGCAGTTCTTC
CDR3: CASSESSYNEQFF

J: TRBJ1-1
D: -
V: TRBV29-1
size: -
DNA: TGCAGCGTTGAATTGGGCATGAACACTGAAGCTTTCTTT
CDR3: CSVELGMNTEAFF

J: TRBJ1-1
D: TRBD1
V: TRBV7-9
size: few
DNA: TGTGCCAGCAGCTTCCCTCGGTCAGGGGGCACGAACACTGAAGCTTTCTTT
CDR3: CASSFPRSGGTNTEAFF

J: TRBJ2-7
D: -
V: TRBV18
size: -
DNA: TGTGCCAGCTCACCGGGGACAGGGACTCTGGCTAGCGGGAATGGCGAGCAGTACTTC
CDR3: CASSPGTGTLASGNGEQYF

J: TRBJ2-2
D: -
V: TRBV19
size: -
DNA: TGTGCCAGTAAGCGGGACACCGGGGAGCTGTTTTTT
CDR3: CASKRDTGELFF

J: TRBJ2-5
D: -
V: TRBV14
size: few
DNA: TGTGCCAGCAGCCAAGTATCGAGCCACGCGACCCAGTACTTC
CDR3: CASSQVSSHATQYF

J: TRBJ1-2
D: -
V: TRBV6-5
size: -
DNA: TGTGCCAGCAGTCAGGGTTTCTATGGCTACACCTTC
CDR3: CASSQGFYGYTF

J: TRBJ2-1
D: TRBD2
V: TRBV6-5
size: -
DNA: TGTGCCACCGGACTAGCGGGATACAATGAGCAGTTCTTC
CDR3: CATGLAGYNEQFF

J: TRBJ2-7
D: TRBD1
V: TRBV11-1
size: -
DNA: TGTGCCAGCAGCTTATGGGACAGGGTCCACGAGCAGTACTTC
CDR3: CASSLWDRVHEQYF

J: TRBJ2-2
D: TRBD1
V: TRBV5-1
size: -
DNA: TGCGCCAGCAGCTTGGGACAGGGTGTCGCCGGGGAGCTGTTTTTT
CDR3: CASSLGQGVAGELFF

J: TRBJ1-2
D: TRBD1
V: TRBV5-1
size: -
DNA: TGCGCCAGCAGCTTATTAGGGACAGGGGGTTTGGATGGCTACACCTTC
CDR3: CASSLLGTGGLDGYTF

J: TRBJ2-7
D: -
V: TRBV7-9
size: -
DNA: TGTGCCAGCAGCTCCCCGACGGAGCCCCCTTCCTCCTACGAGCAGTACTTC
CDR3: CASSSPTEPPSSYEQYF